Below are 19 T cell receptor beta chains sequenced from a single sample in a study of T-cell memory formation after mild COVID-19. TCRdb re-derived calls from the 5' RACE reads in MiXCR, one entry per CDR3 protein. The table shows fewer than 350,000 distinct CDR3 sequences, with approximately 8% occurring only once. The sample consisted of PBMCs or a T cell subset sorted from them (not recorded which). The receptors stem from a man aged 18 to 29 who had mild COVID-19 (a few samples of this study predate the infection). Cell type and time point are not known.

This clonotype has a handful of counts. In DNA, the CDR3 is TGTGCCAGCAGCCAAGGGATCCTCTACGAGCAGTACGTC. It translates to CASSQGILYEQYV. The gene calls are TRBV5-6 and TRBJ2-7; D is uncertain. Between the trimmed V and J ends, which lost 4 bases and 3 bases, there was a span of 11 bases. Germline V gene data show CDR1 as SGHDT and CDR2 as YYEEEE. This CDR3 region has 13 residues.

CDR3 nucleotide sequence: TGTGCCAGCAGTGGTCACCCAGATACGCAGTATTTT. It specifies CASSGHPDTQYF. The rearrangement uses TRBV6-5 and TRBJ2-3, with D unclear. Germline V CDR1 and CDR2: MNHEY, SVGAGI. The V end lost 5 bases, the J end lost 4 bases, and 7 bases lay between the germline ends. This CDR3 has 12 residues.

The chain links TRBV6-2 or TRBV6-3 to TRBJ1-5, with D perhaps matching TRBD1 (6 bases). The CDR3 is 13 residues long. The V and J ends lost 9 bases and 5 bases respectively, with 14 bases between them. Germline values: CDR1 MNHEY, CDR2 SVGEGT. In DNA, the CDR3 is TGTGCCAGAGGGGGTGATGTCGATCAGCCCCAGCATTTT. This encodes CARGGDVDQPQHF.

The chain joins TRBV6-5 to TRBJ1-6; D remains ambiguous. The germline V and J ends were trimmed by 2 bases and 7 bases, with 12 bases remaining between them. The length of the CDR3 is 15 residues. The germline gives CDR1 MNHEY, CDR2 SVGAGI. The CDR3 region is CASSYVAAKNSPLHF. The CDR3 DNA reads as TGTGCCAGCAGTTACGTGGCGGCTAAGAATTCACCCCTCCACTTT.

This clonotype was found many times. The V and J genes are TRBV11-2 and TRBJ2-3, with TRBD1 matching 9 bases. CDR3 length equals 15 residues. Trimming at V came to 4 bases and at J to 7 bases, leaving 9 bases not matched to a gene. Germline CDR1 is SGHAT and CDR2 is FQNNGV. In DNA form, the CDR3 reads TGTGCCAGCAGCTCGACCGGGACAGGGTGGAATACGCAGTATTTT. Translated, it gives CASSSTGTGWNTQYF.

This clonotype was observed at least ten times. V is TRBV7-2 and J is TRBJ2-7, with unresolved D. The V gene lost 1 base and the J gene lost 4 bases, with 5 bases spanning the gap. This CDR3 spans 12 amino acids. Germline CDR1 SGHTA, CDR2 FQGNSA. CDR3: CASSLVNYEQYF. CDR3 DNA sequence: TGTGCCAGCAGCTTAGTCAATTACGAGCAGTACTTC.

This clonotype was recorded many times. The DNA of the CDR3 is TGTGCCAGCAGCTTGGACAGGGGCACCTACAATGAGCAGTTCTTC. Translating gives CASSLDRGTYNEQFF. V gene TRBV7-9 combines with J gene TRBJ2-1; 9 nucleotides line up with TRBD1. Germline-derived CDR1 and CDR2 are SEHNR and FQNEAQ (reference sequence). The junction had 2 bases not matched to a gene; V was cut back by 3 bases and J by 2 bases. The CDR3 totals 15 residues.

The DNA of the CDR3 is TGTGCCACCAGTGACCCCTCCTCCGGCTACACCTTC. Residues: CATSDPSSGYTF. The chain links TRBV24-1 to TRBJ1-2; no clear D. This CDR3 is built from 12 residues. Trimming removed 4 bases from V and 8 bases from J, with 10 bases in between. Looked up from germline, CDR1 is KGHDR and CDR2 is SFDVKD.

This clonotype came up a few times. V is TRBV29-1 and J is TRBJ2-2; 8 bases agree with TRBD2. The junction had 1 base not matched to a gene; V was cut back by 6 bases and J by 4 bases. The length of the CDR3 is 12 residues. Per germline, CDR1 SQVTM and CDR2 ANQGSEA. The DNA for the CDR3 is TGCAGCGTCGGGGGGGGCACCGGGGAGCTGTTTTTT. Amino acid sequence: CSVGGGTGELFF.

The sample holds a few counts of this clonotype. This rearrangement joins TRBV10-3 to TRBJ2-3; 9 nucleotides align to TRBD1. Trimming removed 10 bases from V and 1 base from J; junction bases left unmatched: 6. The germline gives CDR1 ENHRY, CDR2 SYGVKD. The CDR3 runs to 14 residues. The CDR3 is CATRTGEGTDTQYF. The CDR3 DNA is TGTGCCACCCGGACAGGGGAAGGCACAGATACGCAGTATTTT.

This clonotype was recorded a few times. The chain carries TRBV5-1 and TRBJ2-3, with 9 bases matching TRBD2. Trimming removed 4 bases from V and 3 bases from J; junction bases left unmatched: 9. Germline V gene lookup returns CDR1 SGHRS and CDR2 YFSETQ. The CDR3 loop spans 16 amino acids. The CDR3 DNA is TGCGCCAGCAGCACCTCCTTAGCGGGGGTAACAGATACGCAGTATTTT. Translated: CASSTSLAGVTDTQYF.

This clonotype was counted ten times or more. The chain carries TRBV5-5 and TRBJ1-5, with TRBD1 identical over 7 bases. The V gene end was trimmed by 1 base and the J gene end by 4 bases; junction bases not matched to a gene: 8. The CDR3 loop spans 16 amino acids. Germline assignment: CDR1 SGHKS and CDR2 YYEKEE (reference sequence). The CDR3: CASSLRGRGVNQPQHF. The CDR3 coding sequence is TGTGCCAGCAGCTTGAGGGGGCGCGGGGTGAATCAGCCCCAGCATTTT.

The V call is TRBV7-3, the J call TRBJ1-2; D uncertain. Looked up from germline, CDR1 is SGHTA and CDR2 is FQGTGA. V shed 6 bases and J shed 2 bases, with 13 bases lying between them. This CDR3 spans 14 amino acids. The CDR3 coding sequence is TGTGCCAGCAGTTCGGGATCCGGGAACTATGGCTACACCTTC. This encodes CASSSGSGNYGYTF.

This clonotype was detected only a few times. The V and J genes are TRBV4-3 and TRBJ2-3; the match to TRBD2 covers 11 bases. Trimming took 0 bases from V and 4 from J; bases not matched to a gene: 6. The germline gives CDR1 LGHNA, CDR2 YSLEER. CDR3 size: 17 residues. CDR3 residues: CASSQDGLAGGPDTQYF. DNA of the CDR3: TGCGCCAGCAGCCAAGATGGCCTAGCGGGGGGCCCAGATACGCAGTATTTT.

This clonotype was picked up a small number of times. The chain is built from TRBV12-3 or TRBV12-4 and TRBJ1-4; D possibly corresponds to TRBD1 (5 bases). This CDR3 is 16 amino acids long. Trimming took off 6 bases at V and 0 bases at J, with 14 bases between the two ends. Here the CDR3 reads CASSMGGGTTNEKLFF. CDR3 sequence (DNA): TGTGCCAGCAGCATGGGCGGGGGTACAACTAATGAAAAACTGTTTTTT.

This clonotype was counted between two and nine times. The V and J genes are TRBV18 and TRBJ1-5; possible D gene TRBD1, 6 bases. The CDR3 length is 16 residues. V gave up 6 bases and J gave up 3 bases, with 18 bases separating them. Germline values: CDR1 KGHSH, CDR2 LQKENI. The CDR3 DNA reads TGTGCCAGCTCGACCGGGTTTGGGGGCCCCAATCAGCCCCAGCATTTT. It yields the protein CASSTGFGGPNQPQHF.

This clonotype was seen a few times. Sequence at one end of the junction differs from germline and may be a read error. The chain has TRBV4-1 and TRBJ2-1, with a weak D call TRBD1 (7 bases). The CDR3 loop spans 15 amino acids. Germline CDR1 is MGHRA and CDR2 is YSYEKL. CDR3 sequence (DNA): TGCGCCAGCAGCAGAACAGGGGACTCCCACAATGAGCAGTTCTTC. It specifies CASSRTGDSHNEQFF.

The CDR3 coding sequence is TGTGCCAGCAGCTTGACGGGGGTCTCCTACGAGCAGTACTTC. This translates into CASSLTGVSYEQYF. The chain joins TRBV5-4 to TRBJ2-7, with a tentative D call TRBD2 (6 bases). From germline, CDR1 is SGHNT and CDR2 YYREEE (reference sequence). V was cut by 1 base and J by 0 bases, with 8 bases left in between. The CDR3 spans 14 residues.

This clonotype was seen a handful of times. The chain is built from TRBV6-6 and TRBJ2-2; 8 positions agree with TRBD1. The CDR3 runs to 16 residues. Germline CDR1 MNHNY, CDR2 SVGAGI (reference sequence). With 2 bases clipped from V and 6 bases from J, the junction kept 8 bases outside the gene matches. The CDR3 bases are TGTGCCAGCAGTTACCGGATGACAGGGGTATCCGGGGAGCTGTTTTTT. It translates to CASSYRMTGVSGELFF.